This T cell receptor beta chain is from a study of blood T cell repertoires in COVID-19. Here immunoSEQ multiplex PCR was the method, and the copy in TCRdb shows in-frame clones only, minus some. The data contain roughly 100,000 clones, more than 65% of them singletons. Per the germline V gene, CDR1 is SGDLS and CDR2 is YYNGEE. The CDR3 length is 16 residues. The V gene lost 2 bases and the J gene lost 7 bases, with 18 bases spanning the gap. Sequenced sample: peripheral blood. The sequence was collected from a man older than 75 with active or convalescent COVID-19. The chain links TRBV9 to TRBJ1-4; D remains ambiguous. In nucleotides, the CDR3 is TGTGCCAGCAGCGTCTCCCCCGAGAGGGTGCGTGAAAAACTGTTTTTT. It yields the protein CASSVSPERVREKLFF.